This T cell receptor beta chain was found in a study of HIV-infected children after antiretroviral therapy interruption. V was trimmed by 9 bases and J by 0 bases, leaving 10 bases between them. The CDR3 sequence is 13 residues long. CDR1 is ENHRY and CDR2 is SYGVKD in the germline V gene. Treatment denoted: PENTA 11 planned treatment interruption arm or continuous ART arm. This clonotype was counted at least ten times. Its antigen remains unknown. A 3' RACE protocol on RNA, with unique molecular identifiers, produced the TCR library. Via MiXCR, TCRdb re-called the 3' RACE reads, giving one row per CDR3 protein. The table lists 40,000 or so distinct CDR3 sequences, approximately 7% of them singletons. Study-level results: Naive CD4+ CDR3 sharing between time points fell after interruption began.

The material was CD45RA+ CD4+ T cells from PBMCs, pooled from several time points, obtained from a donor given antiretroviral therapy, either interrupted or continuous. The subset denotes: naive CD4+ CD45RA+ CD45RO- T cells. The TCR comes from a pool of human donors with HIV. The chain has TRBV10-3 and TRBJ2-3; a weak D match, TRBD2 (6 bases). The CDR3: CAISGKSTDTQYF. For the CDR3, the DNA is TGTGCCATTAGCGGAAAAAGCACAGATACGCAGTATTTT.